Below are 28 T cell receptor beta chains sequenced from a single sample in a study of OX40 agonist ivuxolimab in advanced cancers. The protocol was immunoSEQ multiplex PCR, while the TCRdb copy is restricted to in-frame clones and leaves out a portion. The profile covers some 55,000 clones, with about four fifths appearing a single time and 2% to 2.5% taken by the ten largest. Sequenced here: CD4+ or CD8+ T cells sorted from blood, sampled in a trial of the OX40 agonist ivuxolimab. The source is an adult with an advanced solid tumor such as melanoma, head and neck, liver or kidney cancer.

The chain combines TRBV7-6 with TRBJ2-1; D not resolved. From germline, CDR1 is SGHVS and CDR2 FNYEAQ. V dropped 5 bases and J dropped 6 bases, with 23 bases sitting between them. This CDR3 contains 17 residues. This CDR3 reads CASSPQFVAGSSNEQFF. The CDR3 DNA reads TGTGCCAGCAGCCCCCAATTTGTAGCCGGGTCAAGCAATGAGCAGTTCTTC. Complete variable domain (other parts from reference TRBV7-6 and TRBJ2-1): GAGVSQSPRYKVTKRGQDVALRCDPISGHVSLYWYRQALGQGPEFLTYFNYEAQQDKSGLPNDRFSAERPEGSISTLTIQRTEQRDSAMYRCASSPQFVAGSSNEQFFGPGTRLTVL.

V is TRBV16 and J is TRBJ1-4; weak D call: TRBD1 (6 bases). The CDR3 spans 18 residues. Trimming pared 2 bases from V and 3 bases from J, leaving 19 bases between. Germline loops: CDR1 KGHSY, CDR2 FQNENV. The CDR3 spells CASSQKYESTGPNEKLFF. Here the CDR3 DNA reads TGTGCCAGCAGCCAAAAATACGAATCTACAGGGCCTAATGAAAAACTGTTTTTT.

The chain employs TRBV7-2 and TRBJ2-7; D gene uncertain. This CDR3 has 14 residues. With 0 bases removed from V and 5 bases from J, the gap between germline ends came to 11 bases. Looked up from germline, CDR1 is SGHTA and CDR2 is FQGNSA. CDR3 DNA sequence: TGTGCCAGCAGCTTAGCGACCTCCCGGAACGAGCAGTACTTC. It is translated as CASSLATSRNEQYF.

Only a few counts were recorded for this clone. This chain connects TRBV10-1 to TRBJ2-2; D is undetermined. Germline V gene sequence: CDR1 WNHNN, CDR2 SYGVQD (reference sequence). This CDR3 has 13 residues. Trimming cost V 5 bases and J 4 bases, with 8 bases left between them. The CDR3 coding sequence is TGCGCCAGCAGTCCCCTTGGCACCGGGGAGCTGTTTTTT. It yields the protein CASSPLGTGELFF.

This clone turned up a few times. V usage is TRBV4-2 and J usage is TRBJ1-3; D unresolved. Germline V gives CDR1 LGHNA, CDR2 YNFKEQ. This CDR3 comprises 16 residues. V lost 2 bases and J lost 0, with 11 bases in between. Written as DNA, the CDR3 is TGTGCCAGCAGCCAACCAGACACCGGCTCTGGAAACACCATATATTTT. Protein: CASSQPDTGSGNTIYF.

The chain combines TRBV7-6 with TRBJ2-2, with a tentative D call TRBD2 (6 bases). Trimming removed 1 base from V and 3 bases from J, with 9 bases in between. Looked up from germline, CDR1 is SGHVS and CDR2 is FNYEAQ. There are 15 residues in the CDR3. Written as DNA, the CDR3 is TGTGCCAGCAGCTTAGACGGGAGAGACACCGGGGAGCTGTTTTTT. Translated: CASSLDGRDTGELFF.

This chain joins TRBV10-2 and TRBJ1-5, with D tentatively TRBD1 (5 bases). The CDR3 spans 13 residues. Germline V CDR1 and CDR2: WSHSY, SAAADI. V shed 5 bases and J shed 7 bases, with 12 bases lying between them. The CDR3 protein is CASSPGSRQPQHF. For the CDR3, the DNA is TGCGCCAGCAGTCCAGGGTCACGGCAGCCCCAGCATTTT.

V and J are TRBV2 and TRBJ1-3; D call uncertain. CDR1 SNHLY and CDR2 FYNNEI come from the germline V gene. With 4 bases removed from V and 0 bases from J, the gap between germline ends came to 10 bases. The CDR3 runs 15 residues. The CDR3 sequence is CASSAPILSGNTIYF. The CDR3 coding sequence is TGTGCCAGCAGTGCCCCGATACTCTCTGGAAACACCATATATTTT.

The rearrangement joins TRBV6-1 to TRBJ2-7; D is uncertain. The germline gives CDR1 MNHNS, CDR2 SASEGT. The V gene lost 7 bases and the J gene lost 2 bases, with 6 bases spanning the gap. This CDR3 comprises 11 residues. The chain's CDR3 is CASMETYEQYF. CDR3 sequence (DNA): TGTGCCAGCATGGAAACCTACGAGCAGTACTTC.

V and J are TRBV5-1 and TRBJ1-4; unclear D gene. Trimming stripped 4 bases from V and 0 bases from J, with 10 bases between. The CDR3 is 15 amino acids. CDR1 SGHRS and CDR2 YFSETQ come from the germline V gene. CDR3 DNA: TGCGCCAGCAGCGTACTCGGCGCAACTAATGAAAAACTGTTTTTT. Protein sequence: CASSVLGATNEKLFF.

The chain couples TRBV28 to TRBJ1-6, with 7 bases aligning to TRBD1. V was pared by 2 bases and J by 9 bases, with 13 bases of the junction left unmatched. The CDR3 is made up of 17 amino acids. Germline CDR1 is MDHEN and CDR2 is SYDVKM. The CDR3 nucleotides are TGTGCCAGCAGTTTAGTTCCCTACAGGGGACTTAGTTCACCCCTCCACTTT. As protein: CASSLVPYRGLSSPLHF.

The chain links TRBV27 to TRBJ1-1, with 7 bases fitting TRBD1. V was clipped by 2 bases and J by 5 bases; unmatched bases: 11. The CDR3 is 16 residues long. CDR1 is MNHEY and CDR2 is SMNVEV in the germline V gene (reference sequence). Here the CDR3 reads CASSLRRTTQGTEAFF. The CDR3 DNA reads TGTGCCAGCAGTTTACGAAGAACCACACAGGGGACTGAAGCTTTCTTT.

The J gene is TRBJ2-3, the V gene TRBV7-9; D tentatively fits TRBD1 or TRBD2 (5 bases each). Trimming took off 5 bases at V and 3 bases at J, with 18 bases between the two ends. Germline-derived CDR1 and CDR2 are SEHNR and FQNEAQ (reference sequence). This CDR3 region has 16 residues. The CDR3 coding sequence is TGTGCCAGCAGCACAGGCGTTGGGAGAGAGACAGATACGCAGTATTTT. This encodes CASSTGVGRETDTQYF.

The chain joins TRBV2 to TRBJ1-1; 7 nucleotides match TRBD1. Losses at the gene ends were 5 bases for V and 6 bases for J; bases not matched to a gene: 3. CDR1 SNHLY and CDR2 FYNNEI come from the germline V gene. This CDR3 spans 12 amino acids. This CDR3 reads CASSWTGAEAFF. The CDR3 nucleotides are TGTGCCAGCAGTTGGACAGGCGCTGAAGCTTTCTTT. Together with reference TRBV2 and TRBJ1-1, the CDR3 gives the full variable domain: EPEVTQTPSHQVTQMGQEVILRCVPISNHLYFYWYRQILGQKVEFLVSFYNNEISEKSEIFDDQFSVERPDGSNFTLKIRSTKLEDSAMYFCASSWTGAEAFFGQGTRLTVV.

The CDR3 bases are TGTGCCAGCAGTAGAGGAGCTAACTATGGCTACACCTTC. The encoded protein is CASSRGANYGYTF. The V gene is TRBV6-4, the J gene TRBJ1-2; D gene uncertain. CDR3 length equals 13 residues. Germline CDR1 MRHNA, CDR2 SNTAGT. Trimming shortened V by 5 bases and J by 0 bases, and 7 bases separated the two germline ends.

The chain uses TRBV28 and TRBJ2-5; TRBD1 matches at 9 bases. The J call is uncertain, as TRBJ2-7 better fits the DNA end. There are 14 residues in the CDR3. Germline V lookup: CDR1 MDHEN, CDR2 SYDVKM. The CDR3 nucleotides are TGTGCCAGCATCCGGGAACAGGGGGCAGGCGAGCAGTACTTC. Its translation: CASIREQGAGEQYF.

V is TRBV6-1 and J is TRBJ2-7; 7 positions match TRBD2. The length of the CDR3 is 15 residues. V shed 1 base and J 4 bases; nucleotides not matched to a gene: 7. Germline V lookup: CDR1 MNHNS, CDR2 SASEGT. The CDR3, as DNA: TGTGCCAGCAGTGAAGAAGTGACTAGCAGATACGAGCAGTACTTC. Translated, it gives CASSEEVTSRYEQYF.

This clone has only a few counts. This rearrangement joins TRBV5-8 to TRBJ2-7; 8 positions match TRBD1. The CDR3 contains 13 residues. The trim removed 5 bases at V and 7 bases at J, leaving 8 bases unmatched. The germline CDR1 and CDR2 sequences are SGHTS and YDEGEE. CDR3 residues: CASRPRGLSEQYF. CDR3 in DNA: TGTGCCAGCAGACCCAGGGGGCTAAGTGAGCAGTACTTC.

The genes are TRBV5-1 and TRBJ2-5, with D unclear. CDR1 is SGHRS, CDR2 YFSETQ, per germline. This CDR3 region has 13 residues. V was clipped by 4 bases and J by 3 bases, with 10 bases between them. This CDR3 reads CASSPLRKETQYF. CDR3 sequence (DNA): TGCGCCAGCAGCCCCTTGCGAAAAGAGACCCAGTACTTC.

The gene calls are TRBV5-4 and TRBJ2-3; 11 bases line up with TRBD1. V shed 1 base, J shed 1 base, and the junction held 11 bases outside the gene matches. This CDR3 contains 19 residues. Germline CDR1 SGHNT, CDR2 YYREEE (reference sequence). The CDR3 DNA reads TGTGCCAGCAGCTTGTTTTTGGACAGGGGGCGATTCGGCACAGATACGCAGTATTTT. It is translated as CASSLFLDRGRFGTDTQYF.

The chain carries TRBV7-9 and TRBJ2-7; 10 bases are shared with TRBD1. The germline V gene encodes CDR1 SEHNR and CDR2 FQNEAQ (reference sequence). CDR3 length: 15 amino acids. The junction had 8 bases not matched to a gene; V was cut back by 5 bases and J by 4 bases. The CDR3 sequence: CASSIRDRGLYEQYF. For the CDR3, the DNA is TGTGCCAGCAGCATAAGGGACAGGGGTTTATACGAGCAGTACTTC.

V gene TRBV5-6 combines with J gene TRBJ2-2; D is unresolved. V was clipped by 0 bases and J by 5 bases, with 8 bases between them. The CDR3 covers 14 residues. The germline gives CDR1 SGHDT, CDR2 YYEEEE. CDR3 sequence: CASSLGPPTGELFF. The DNA for the CDR3 is TGTGCCAGCAGCTTGGGGCCACCGACCGGGGAGCTGTTTTTT.

V gene TRBV9 combines with J gene TRBJ1-4; 7 nucleotides line up with TRBD1. Germline V gene sequence: CDR1 SGDLS, CDR2 YYNGEE. Losses at the gene ends were 3 bases for V and 4 bases for J; bases not matched to a gene: 6. The CDR3 contains 15 residues. CDR3 nucleotide sequence: TGTGCCAGCAGCGCGGGGACAGCCTATAATGAAAAACTGTTTTTT. Translated, it gives CASSAGTAYNEKLFF.

V is TRBV10-3 and J is TRBJ2-1; D gene uncertain. Germline V gene sequence: CDR1 ENHRY, CDR2 SYGVKD. The CDR3 contains 12 residues. V gave up 7 bases and J gave up 3 bases, with 7 bases separating them. CDR3 amino acids: CAITGDYNEQFF. CDR3 coding DNA: TGTGCCATCACCGGCGACTACAATGAGCAGTTCTTC.

The chain is built from TRBV7-9 and TRBJ2-7; D possibly corresponds to TRBD2 (5 bases). Per the germline V gene, CDR1 is SEHNR and CDR2 is FQNEAQ (reference sequence). Trimming cost V 0 bases and J 2 bases, with 8 bases left between them. CDR3 length: 14 amino acids. The CDR3 DNA follows: TGTGCCAGCAGCTTAGCAGACGGGGCCTACGAGCAGTACTTC. Its translation: CASSLADGAYEQYF.

The rearrangement joins TRBV4-3 to TRBJ2-1, with 14 bases that match TRBD2. Per germline, CDR1 LGHNA and CDR2 YSLEER. Trimming removed 1 base from V and 3 bases from J; junction bases left unmatched: 5. The CDR3 totals 18 residues. For the CDR3, the DNA is TGCGCCAGCAGCCAAGCGACTAGCGGGGGGGCCGACTACAATGAGCAGTTCTTC. This sequence encodes CASSQATSGGADYNEQFF.

The chain couples TRBV28 to TRBJ2-7; D perhaps matches TRBD2 (5 bases). Germline-derived CDR1 and CDR2 are MDHEN and SYDVKM. Trimming removed 2 bases from V and 0 bases from J, with 8 bases in between. The CDR3 has 14 residues. The CDR3 is CASSLEGFSYEQYF. CDR3 bases: TGTGCCAGCAGTTTAGAGGGCTTCTCCTACGAGCAGTACTTC. Filled out from reference TRBV28 and TRBJ2-7, the complete variable domain reads DVKVTQSSRYLVKRTGEKVFLECVQDMDHENMFWYRQDPGLGLRLIYFSYDVKMKEKGDIPEGYSVSREKKERFSLILESASTNQTSMYLCASSLEGFSYEQYFGPGTRLTVT.

This clone was counted once. The chain uses TRBV7-6 and TRBJ2-3; D is ambiguous. The germline V gene encodes CDR1 SGHVS and CDR2 FNYEAQ. Between the trimmed V and J ends, which lost 1 base and 4 bases, there was a span of 6 bases. The CDR3 totals 13 residues. The CDR3 protein is CASSLDRPDTQYF. Here the CDR3 DNA reads TGTGCCAGCAGCTTAGACCGCCCAGATACGCAGTATTTT.